This T cell receptor (beta chain) was obtained from a study of blood T cell repertoires in COVID-19. Study context: The study drew acute and convalescent COVID-19 samples from the United States, Italy and Spain. Sources were T cells, B-cell-depleted T cells, or PBMCs; the material itself was cDNA or gDNA.

Methods used by the authors: Estimation of nucleated cell counts was performed using reference gene primer amplification. This table comes from immunoSEQ multiplex PCR, and its TCRdb copy is limited to in-frame clones, with some not included. The V and J calls and the clone size are those of that table, but D and trimming were determined from the DNA. The sample has approximately 240,000 clones; roughly 84% are singletons. J gave up 4 bases and V 4 bases, and 1 base lay outside the gene matches. The CDR3 is 12 residues long. From germline, CDR1 is WSHSY and CDR2 SAAADI. The clonotype comes from a woman aged 40 to 50 who had recovered from COVID-19. Specimen: peripheral blood. This chain joins TRBV10-2 and TRBJ2-7; TRBD1 aligns across 7 bases. CDR3: CASSGTGYEQYF. DNA for the CDR3: TGCGCCAGCAGTGGGACAGGATACGAGCAGTACTTC.